The 28 T cell receptor beta chains below come from one sample, sequenced in a study of T cell repertoires in cytomegalovirus infection. TCRdb processed the reads anew with MiXCR; each CDR3 protein has one entry. The table lists about 770,000 distinct CDR3 sequences, 25% to 35% of them singletons, with over 10% in the top ten. What these receptors recognize is not known. The sample in question was cultured CD8+ T cells from PBMCs, obtained from culture after CMV antigen stimulation. The receptors derive from a human donor in good health (CMV status not recorded). Some clones in this sample may be carry-over from other donors' samples.

This clonotype was seen a handful of times. The rearrangement joins TRBV9 to TRBJ2-6; TRBD1 might be the D (5 bases). The CDR3 contains 20 residues. Trimming removed 4 bases at V and 2 bases at J, with 25 bases between. The germline CDR1 and CDR2 sequences are SGDLS and YYNGEE. The CDR3 here is CASSPQGRQSLGAGANVLTF. DNA for the CDR3: TGTGCCAGCAGCCCCCAGGGAAGGCAGTCCCTCGGAGCTGGGGCCAACGTCCTGACTTTC. Complete variable domain (other parts from reference TRBV9 and TRBJ2-6): DSGVTQTPKHLITATGQRVTLRCSPRSGDLSVYWYQQSLDQGLQFLIQYYNGEERAKGNILERFSAQQFPDLHSELNLSSLELGDSALYFCASSPQGRQSLGAGANVLTFGAGSRLTVL.

This clonotype showed up just a few times. The V gene is TRBV6-5, the J gene TRBJ1-4; 9 nucleotides align to TRBD1. CDR3 length: 14 residues. The J segment lost 6 bases and the V segment lost 2 bases, leaving 1 base of the junction unmatched. Germline V gene data show CDR1 as MNHEY and CDR2 as SVGAGI. The CDR3 DNA follows: TGTGCCAGCAGTTACAGGGACAGGGATGAAAAACTGTTTTTT. Amino acids: CASSYRDRDEKLFF.

The sample holds one count of this clonotype. The genes are TRBV12-3 or TRBV12-4 and TRBJ1-4, with TRBD1 matching 7 bases. The length of the CDR3 is 16 residues. Losses at the gene ends were 6 bases for V and 4 bases for J; bases not matched to a gene: 11. The CDR3 DNA reads TGTGCCAGCAGCTTTCGGCTACAGGGGAATAATGAAAAACTGTTTTTT. Amino acid sequence: CASSFRLQGNNEKLFF.

The chain employs TRBV4-1 and TRBJ1-5; TRBD1 aligns across 7 bases. V gave up 0 bases and J gave up 4 bases; unmatched junction bases: 6. This CDR3 spans 16 amino acids. CDR1 is MGHRA and CDR2 is YSYEKL in the germline V gene. CDR3 region: CASSQEGGQLNQPQHF. In DNA form, the CDR3 reads TGCGCCAGCAGCCAAGAGGGGGGACAGCTTAATCAGCCCCAGCATTTT.

The genes are TRBV12-3 or TRBV12-4 and TRBJ1-2; TRBD1 matches at 11 bases. This CDR3 has 13 amino acids. Trimming cost V 6 bases and J 8 bases; bases outside gene matches: 5. As DNA, the CDR3 is TGTGCCAGCAGCGGGACAGGGGGAATGGGCTACACCTTC. Protein: CASSGTGGMGYTF.

This clonotype was seen more than once but under ten times. The CDR3 sequence is CASSSLILPGQYSGNTIYF. CDR3 sequence (DNA): TGTGCCAGCAGCTCCTTAATTTTACCGGGACAGTACTCTGGAAACACCATATATTTT. The rearrangement uses TRBV7-9 and TRBJ1-3; TRBD1 aligns across 7 bases. Germline values: CDR1 SEHNR, CDR2 FQNEAQ (reference sequence). The J segment lost 0 bases and the V segment lost 4 bases, leaving 15 bases of the junction unmatched. The CDR3 totals 19 residues.

This clonotype was counted many times. The J gene is TRBJ1-1, the V gene TRBV2; 8 bases align to TRBD1. CDR1 and CDR2 (germline): SNHLY, FYNNEI. This CDR3 spans 14 amino acids. The trim removed 6 bases at V and 3 bases at J, leaving 6 bases unmatched. The CDR3 sequence is CASRRTGTYTEAFF. Here the CDR3 DNA reads TGTGCCAGCAGGAGGACAGGGACGTACACTGAAGCTTTCTTT.

This chain links TRBV20-1 with TRBJ1-4; possible D gene TRBD1, 6 bases. The V and J ends lost 5 bases and 5 bases respectively, with 12 bases between them. Looked up from germline, CDR1 is DFQATT and CDR2 is SNEGSKA (reference sequence). This CDR3 is 13 amino acids long. CDR3 DNA: TGCAGTGCTTCCCCGGGGGCCAATGAAAAACTGTTTTTT. Amino acids: CSASPGANEKLFF.

This clonotype is medium-sized in the sample. The chain joins TRBV10-3 to TRBJ2-7, with D maybe TRBD1 (6 bases). With 4 bases removed from V and 2 bases from J, the gap between germline ends came to 18 bases. This CDR3 has 16 amino acids. Germline values: CDR1 ENHRY, CDR2 SYGVKD. The chain's CDR3 is CAISVGVRGSTYEQYF. The CDR3 bases are TGTGCCATCAGTGTTGGGGTCAGGGGCTCGACCTACGAGCAGTACTTC.

This rearrangement joins TRBV27 to TRBJ2-3; 7 bases match TRBD1. The V and J ends lost 3 bases and 0 bases, in that order; junction bases with no gene match: 9. Looked up from germline, CDR1 is MNHEY and CDR2 is SMNVEV (reference sequence). The CDR3 length is 17 residues. DNA for the CDR3: TGTGCCAGCAGTTTGCAAACAGGGGTCCCTAGCACAGATACGCAGTATTTT. It is translated as CASSLQTGVPSTDTQYF.

This clonotype has only a few counts. CDR3 in amino acids: CASRLARGGRETQYF. Here the CDR3 DNA reads TGTGCCAGCAGACTAGCGAGAGGGGGGAGGGAGACCCAGTACTTC. This chain uses TRBV28 with TRBJ2-5; TRBD2 might be the D (7 bases). CDR3 length: 15 residues. V was pared by 6 bases and J by 5 bases, with 19 bases between. Germline V lookup: CDR1 MDHEN, CDR2 SYDVKM.

The genes are TRBV4-3 and TRBJ1-2; D is perhaps TRBD1 (6 bases). V lost 1 base to trimming and J lost 6 bases, with 15 bases between them. CDR3 length equals 15 residues. CDR1 is LGHNA, CDR2 YSLEER, per germline. CDR3 loop: CASSQAAGPGDGYTF. The CDR3 DNA sequence: TGCGCCAGCAGCCAAGCAGCTGGACCAGGGGATGGCTACACCTTC.

The gene calls are TRBV4-1 and TRBJ2-5; no clear D. The CDR3 loop spans 13 amino acids. Germline-derived CDR1 and CDR2 are MGHRA and YSYEKL. The V and J ends lost 2 bases and 3 bases respectively, with 7 bases between them. Here the CDR3 DNA reads TGCGCCAGCAGCCAATTCCTGGAAGAGACCCAGTACTTC. It translates to CASSQFLEETQYF.

The chain has TRBV27 and TRBJ1-2; D not certain. Trimming took off 5 bases at V and 4 bases at J, with 11 bases between the two ends. This CDR3 is built from 13 residues. CDR1 is MNHEY and CDR2 is SMNVEV in the germline V gene (reference sequence). In DNA form, the CDR3 reads TGTGCCAGCAGTCACCCCCTAGGCTATGGCTACACCTTC. Translated: CASSHPLGYGYTF.

This clonotype was observed a handful of times. V and J are TRBV27 and TRBJ2-3; 7 nucleotides align to TRBD1. With V trimmed by 3 bases and J by 5 bases, 5 bases remained unmatched. The CDR3 has 14 amino acids. Germline CDR1 MNHEY, CDR2 SMNVEV (reference sequence). This chain's CDR3 is CASSFGTAQDTQYF. The CDR3 DNA follows: TGTGCCAGCAGTTTCGGGACAGCCCAAGATACGCAGTATTTT.

The chain joins TRBV12-3 or TRBV12-4 to TRBJ2-1; the D is unclear. V was trimmed by 4 bases and J by 8 bases, leaving 9 bases between them. The CDR3 sequence is 12 residues long. The CDR3 reads CASSSGFHEQFF. For the CDR3, the DNA is TGTGCCAGCAGTTCCGGTTTTCATGAGCAGTTCTTC.

This clonotype has just a few counts. The chain employs TRBV6-5 and TRBJ2-1, with 8 positions matching TRBD2. Germline V lookup: CDR1 MNHEY, CDR2 SVGAGI. J lost 4 bases, V lost 2 bases, and 7 bases had no gene match. The CDR3 has 16 amino acids. The CDR3: CASSYGTSGAYNEQFF. CDR3 coding DNA: TGTGCCAGCAGTTACGGCACTAGCGGTGCTTACAATGAGCAGTTCTTC.

As to this clonotype: Without the conserved terminal phenylalanine or tryptophan, this CDR3 likely stems from a read error. The chain is built from TRBV12-3 or TRBV12-4 and TRBJ1-2; tentatively, D is TRBD1 (6 bases). Trimming pared 7 bases from V and 0 bases from J, leaving 15 bases between. The CDR3 covers 15 residues. In nucleotides, the CDR3 is TGTGCCAGCACCTATAGGGGGGGACCTAACTATGGCTACACCATC. This codes for CASTYRGGPNYGYTI.

This chain joins TRBV20-1 and TRBJ2-3; 10 nucleotides align to TRBD2. This CDR3 is built from 14 residues. CDR1 and CDR2 from the germline V gene are DFQATT and SNEGSKA (reference sequence). V lost 1 base and J lost 4; bases outside the gene matches: 2. CDR3 region: CSARATSGADTQYF. CDR3 DNA: TGCAGTGCTAGAGCCACTAGCGGGGCAGATACGCAGTATTTT.

In regard to this clonotype: The final CDR3 position lacks the conserved phenylalanine or tryptophan, pointing to a likely read error. The genes are TRBV4-1 and TRBJ1-5, with D possibly matching TRBD1 (5 bases). CDR3 size: 11 residues. Germline V gene sequence: CDR1 MGHRA, CDR2 YSYEKL. The germline V and J ends were trimmed by 5 bases and 9 bases, with 8 bases remaining between them. The CDR3 DNA sequence: TGCGCCAGCAGCGACGGGGGGCCCCAGCATCTT. Its protein product is CASSDGGPQHL.

This clonotype was seen more than once but under ten times. V is TRBV6-5 and J is TRBJ2-2; TRBD1 matches at 7 bases. CDR3 length: 15 amino acids. Germline V CDR1 and CDR2: MNHEY, SVGAGI. V was clipped by 4 bases and J by 1 base; unmatched bases: 3. CDR3 protein: CASSWDSLNTGELFF. The CDR3 DNA is TGTGCCAGCAGTTGGGACAGTCTGAACACCGGGGAGCTGTTTTTT.

The rearrangement joins TRBV12-3 or TRBV12-4 to TRBJ2-7; TRBD2 matches 9 bases. V lost 6 bases and J lost 3; bases outside the gene matches: 3. The CDR3 loop spans 13 amino acids. CDR3 DNA sequence: TGTGCCAGCAGGAGCGGGGGGTTCTACGAGCAGTACTTC. It specifies CASRSGGFYEQYF.

This chain connects TRBV5-4 to TRBJ1-6; a weak D match, TRBD1 (6 bases). Trimming left V 4 bases short and J 7 bases short, with 15 bases between. The CDR3 spans 15 residues. Germline-derived CDR1 and CDR2 are SGHNT and YYREEE (reference sequence). CDR3 in DNA: TGTGCCAGCAGCCCTTCAGGGGCGCAAAATTCACCCCTCCACTTT. Translation: CASSPSGAQNSPLHF.

The chain uses TRBV4-1 and TRBJ1-1, with D maybe TRBD1 (5 bases). CDR3 length equals 14 residues. V was cut by 0 bases and J by 6 bases, with 11 bases left in between. The V gene's germline CDR1 is MGHRA and CDR2 YSYEKL. The CDR3 loop is CASSQDGGVAEAFF. CDR3 in DNA: TGCGCCAGCAGCCAAGATGGGGGAGTTGCTGAAGCTTTCTTT.

The chain carries TRBV9 and TRBJ1-5; D perhaps matches TRBD1 (5 bases). The V gene's germline CDR1 is SGDLS and CDR2 YYNGEE. V was trimmed by 0 bases and J by 7 bases, leaving 8 bases between them. The CDR3 is 13 amino acids. CDR3 sequence: CASSVGTGQPQHF. The CDR3 DNA reads as TGTGCCAGCAGCGTAGGCACAGGCCAGCCCCAGCATTTT.

The J gene is TRBJ1-5, the V gene TRBV28; 8 nucleotides agree with TRBD1. V was pared by 4 bases and J by 12 bases, with 20 bases of the junction left unmatched. Germline CDR1 reads MDHEN; CDR2 reads SYDVKM. CDR3 length: 17 amino acids. The CDR3 protein is CASSSPLTGGPMLVQHF. CDR3 coding DNA: TGTGCCAGCAGTTCTCCATTAACAGGGGGGCCCATGCTTGTCCAGCATTTT.

The gene calls are TRBV11-2 and TRBJ2-5; D perhaps matches TRBD1 (6 bases). This CDR3 is built from 13 residues. The V end lost 5 bases, the J end lost 3 bases, and 10 bases lay between the germline ends. Germline lookup yields CDR1 SGHAT and CDR2 FQNNGV. The chain's CDR3 is CASSGRTEETQYF. The CDR3 bases are TGTGCCAGCAGCGGTCGGACAGAAGAGACCCAGTACTTC.

This chain links TRBV2 with TRBJ2-3, with a weak D call TRBD1 (6 bases). The CDR3 length is 10 residues. Germline loops: CDR1 SNHLY, CDR2 FYNNEI. Trimming left V 8 bases short and J 14 bases short, with 14 bases between. CDR3 sequence reads: CASGGRVGYF. The CDR3 DNA follows: TGTGCCAGCGGGGGCAGGGTAGGGTATTTT.